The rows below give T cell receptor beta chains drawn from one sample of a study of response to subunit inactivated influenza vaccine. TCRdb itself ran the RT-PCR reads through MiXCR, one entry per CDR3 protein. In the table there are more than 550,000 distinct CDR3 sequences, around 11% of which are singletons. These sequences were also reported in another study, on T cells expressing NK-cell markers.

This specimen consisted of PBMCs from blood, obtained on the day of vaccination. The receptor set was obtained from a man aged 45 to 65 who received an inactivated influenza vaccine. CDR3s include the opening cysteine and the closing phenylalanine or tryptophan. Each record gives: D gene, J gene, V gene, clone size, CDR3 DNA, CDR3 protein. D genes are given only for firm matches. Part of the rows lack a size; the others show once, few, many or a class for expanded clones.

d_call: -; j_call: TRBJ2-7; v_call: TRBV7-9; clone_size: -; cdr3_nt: TGTGCCAGCAGCTCCGGATACTCGGGGCAGTACTTC; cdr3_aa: CASSSGYSGQYF
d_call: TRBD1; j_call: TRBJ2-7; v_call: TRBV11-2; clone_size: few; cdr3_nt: TGTGCCAGCAGCGAAGGGACAGGGGCCCACGGGGAGCAGTACTTC; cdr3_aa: CASSEGTGAHGEQYF
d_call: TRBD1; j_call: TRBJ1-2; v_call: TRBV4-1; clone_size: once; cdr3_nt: TGCGCCAGCAGCCAAGTTGGGGACAGGGGCAATGGCTACACCTTC; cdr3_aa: CASSQVGDRGNGYTF
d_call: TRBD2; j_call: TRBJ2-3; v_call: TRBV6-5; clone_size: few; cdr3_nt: TGTGCCAGCAGTTACTCTCCTAGCGGACACACAGATACGCAGTATTTT; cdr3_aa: CASSYSPSGHTDTQYF
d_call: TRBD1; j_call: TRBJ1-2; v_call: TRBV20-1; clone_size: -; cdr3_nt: TGCAGTGCCTACTCCCAACAGGGGGATTATGGCTACACCTTC; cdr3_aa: CSAYSQQGDYGYTF
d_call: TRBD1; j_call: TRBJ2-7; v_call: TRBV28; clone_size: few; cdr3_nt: TGTGCCAGCAGTCAGAACAGGGGTGTTCCCCGTGATGCAATCCACTACGAGCAGTACTTC; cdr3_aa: CASSQNRGVPRDAIHYEQYF
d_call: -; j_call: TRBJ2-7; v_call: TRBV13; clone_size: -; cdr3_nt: TGTGCCAGCAGCTTAGGCCAGGTCGGAGGCTACGAGCAGTACTTC; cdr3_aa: CASSLGQVGGYEQYF
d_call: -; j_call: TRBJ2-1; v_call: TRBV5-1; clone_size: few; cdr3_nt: TGCGCCAGCAGCGAGGACACATACAATGAGCAGTTCTTC; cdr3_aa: CASSEDTYNEQFF
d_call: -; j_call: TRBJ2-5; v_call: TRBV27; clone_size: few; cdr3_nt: TGTGCCAGCAGTTTACAGACTGGTTCAGAGACCCAGTACTTC; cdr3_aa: CASSLQTGSETQYF
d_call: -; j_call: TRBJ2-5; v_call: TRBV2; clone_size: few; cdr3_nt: TGTGCCAGCAGTGGGGAATCTAGGGGGACCCAGTACTTC; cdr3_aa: CASSGESRGTQYF
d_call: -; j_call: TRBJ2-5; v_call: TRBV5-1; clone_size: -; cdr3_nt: TGCGCCAGCAGCCGCAGTCCTCTGGGGCAGCAAGAGACCCAGTACTTC; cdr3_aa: CASSRSPLGQQETQYF
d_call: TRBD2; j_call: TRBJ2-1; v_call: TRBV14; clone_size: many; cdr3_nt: TGTGCCAGCAGCCAAGAGGGAGCGGGAGTGAGCAATGAGCAGTTCTTC; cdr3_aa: CASSQEGAGVSNEQFF
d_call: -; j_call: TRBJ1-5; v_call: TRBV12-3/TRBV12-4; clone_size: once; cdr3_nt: TGTGCCAGCAGTTTAAGGTCTAGCAATCAGCCCCAGCATTTT; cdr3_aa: CASSLRSSNQPQHF
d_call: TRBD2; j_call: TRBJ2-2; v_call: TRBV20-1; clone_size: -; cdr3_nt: TGCAGTGCTAGAACCGGGGGGGCTTCCGGGGAGCTGTTTTTT; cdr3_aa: CSARTGGASGELFF
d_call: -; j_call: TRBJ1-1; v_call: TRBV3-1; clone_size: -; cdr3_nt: TGTGCCAGCAGCAATACGACACGGGGGTACACTGAAGCTTTCTTT; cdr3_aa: CASSNTTRGYTEAFF
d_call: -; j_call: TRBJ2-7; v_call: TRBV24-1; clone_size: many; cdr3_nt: TGTGCCACCAGTGATTCCAATGGCTACGAGCAGTACTTC; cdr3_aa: CATSDSNGYEQYF
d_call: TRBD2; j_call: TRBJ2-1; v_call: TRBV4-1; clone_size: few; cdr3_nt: TGCGCCAGCAGCCAAGTGGCACTAGCGACCTACAATGAGCAGTTCTTC; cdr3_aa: CASSQVALATYNEQFF
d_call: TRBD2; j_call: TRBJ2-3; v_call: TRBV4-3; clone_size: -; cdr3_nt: TGCGCCAGCAGCCAAGATCTTTGGCGGGGGGAAAGCACAGATACGCAGTATTTT; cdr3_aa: CASSQDLWRGESTDTQYF
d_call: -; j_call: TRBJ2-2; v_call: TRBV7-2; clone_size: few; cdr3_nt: TGTGCCAGCAGCAAAGAGCACACCGGGGAGCTGTTTTTT; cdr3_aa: CASSKEHTGELFF
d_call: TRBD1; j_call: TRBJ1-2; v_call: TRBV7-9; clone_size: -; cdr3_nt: TGTGCCAGCAGCTCCGGGACAGAGAGTTTCTATGGCTACACCTTC; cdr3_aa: CASSSGTESFYGYTF
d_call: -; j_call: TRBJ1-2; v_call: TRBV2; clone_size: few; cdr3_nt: TGTGCCAGCAGATGGACAAACAACTATGGCTACACCTTC; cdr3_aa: CASRWTNNYGYTF
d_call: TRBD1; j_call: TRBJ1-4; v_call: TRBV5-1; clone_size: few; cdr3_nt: TGCGCCAGCAGCTTTGGAGGGGGGACAGGGGAAAAACTGTTTTTT; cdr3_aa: CASSFGGGTGEKLFF
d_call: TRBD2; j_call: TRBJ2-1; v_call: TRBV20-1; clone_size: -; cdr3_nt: TGCAGTGCGGACAGCGGGAGGGCAGGCAATGAGCAGTTCTTC; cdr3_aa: CSADSGRAGNEQFF
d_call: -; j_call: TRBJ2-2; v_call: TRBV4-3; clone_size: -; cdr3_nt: TGCGCCAGCAGCCAAGTACCAGGTGCTGCCACCGGGGAGCTGTTTTTT; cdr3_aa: CASSQVPGAATGELFF
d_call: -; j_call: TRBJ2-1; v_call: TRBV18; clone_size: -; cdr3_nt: TGTGCCAGCTCACCTTCTGGGTCCATAAATGAGCAGTTCTTC; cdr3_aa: CASSPSGSINEQFF
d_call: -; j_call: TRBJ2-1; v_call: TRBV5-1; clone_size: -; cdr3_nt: TGCGCCACCCAACCCACAGGTAGCTCCTACAATGAGCAGTTCTTC; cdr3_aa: CATQPTGSSYNEQFF
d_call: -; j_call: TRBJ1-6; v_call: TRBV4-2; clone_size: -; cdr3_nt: TGTGCCAGCACCCACCTCGGCGGACAGCGGTATAATTCACCCCTCCACTTT; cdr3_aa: CASTHLGGQRYNSPLHF
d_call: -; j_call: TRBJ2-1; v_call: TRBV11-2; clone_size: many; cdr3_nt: TGTGCCAGCAGCTCACGGGGGCCTTCGGGCAATGAGCAGTTCTTC; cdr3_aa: CASSSRGPSGNEQFF
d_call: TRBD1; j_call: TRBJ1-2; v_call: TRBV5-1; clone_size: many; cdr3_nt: TGCGCCAGCAGCTTGGACAGGGGCGGCTATGGCTACACCTTC; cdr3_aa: CASSLDRGGYGYTF
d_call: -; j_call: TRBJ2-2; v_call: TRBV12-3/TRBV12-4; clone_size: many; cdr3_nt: TGTGCCAGCAGCCCATTACAGGGGAACACCGGGGAGCTGTTTTTT; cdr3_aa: CASSPLQGNTGELFF
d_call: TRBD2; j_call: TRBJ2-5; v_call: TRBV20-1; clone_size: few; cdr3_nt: TGCAGTGCTACTTCGATAAGCGGGGGGGCCAAGACCCAGTACTTC; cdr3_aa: CSATSISGGAKTQYF
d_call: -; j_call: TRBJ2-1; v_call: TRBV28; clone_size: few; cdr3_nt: TGTGCCAGCAGTTTAAGGGCCGATAGCCAGTTCTTC; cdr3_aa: CASSLRADSQFF
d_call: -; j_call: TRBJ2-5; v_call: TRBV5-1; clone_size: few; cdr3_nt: TGCGCCAGCAGCGCGGGACAGACTCAAGAGACCCAGTACTTC; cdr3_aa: CASSAGQTQETQYF
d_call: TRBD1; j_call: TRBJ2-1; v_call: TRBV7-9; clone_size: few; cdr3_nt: TGTGCCAGCAGCTCCCCCGGGACAGGGACCAATGAGCAGTTCTTC; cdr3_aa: CASSSPGTGTNEQFF
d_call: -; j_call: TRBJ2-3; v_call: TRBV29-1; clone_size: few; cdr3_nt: TGCAGCGTTGGGGGCGGGAATCTTGCAGATACGCAGTATTTT; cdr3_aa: CSVGGGNLADTQYF
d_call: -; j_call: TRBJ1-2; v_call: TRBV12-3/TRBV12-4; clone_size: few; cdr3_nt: TGTGCCAGCAGCCCGCTAGGGGGTCCGGTGGGCGGCTACACCTTC; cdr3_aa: CASSPLGGPVGGYTF
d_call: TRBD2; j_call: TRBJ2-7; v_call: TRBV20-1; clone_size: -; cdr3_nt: TGCAGTGCTAGGGACACTACTAGCGGGGGTTACGAGCAGTACTTC; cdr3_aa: CSARDTTSGGYEQYF
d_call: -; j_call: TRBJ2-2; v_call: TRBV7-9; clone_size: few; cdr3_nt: TGTGCCAGCAGCCCTCCCGGGTTTGGCACCGGGGAGCTGTTTTTT; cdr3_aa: CASSPPGFGTGELFF
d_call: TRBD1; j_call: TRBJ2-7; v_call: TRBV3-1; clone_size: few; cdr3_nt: TGTGCCAGCAGCCAAGCGTTAGCCGGGACAGCTTTTACCTACGAGCAGTACTTC; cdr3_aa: CASSQALAGTAFTYEQYF
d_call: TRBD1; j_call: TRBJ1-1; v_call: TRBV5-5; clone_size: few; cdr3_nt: TGTGCCAGCAGGGCGGAACAGGGGTTAGGTGAAGCTTTCTTT; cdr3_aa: CASRAEQGLGEAFF
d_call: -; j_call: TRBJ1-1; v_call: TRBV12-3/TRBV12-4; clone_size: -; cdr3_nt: TGTGCCAGCAGTTTAGACAGCGCCACTGAAGCTTTCTTT; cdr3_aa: CASSLDSATEAFF
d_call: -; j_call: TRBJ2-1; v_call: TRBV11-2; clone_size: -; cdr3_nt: TGTGCCAGCAGCTTGGGTAGGGGTAACTCCTACAATGAGCAGTTCTTC; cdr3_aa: CASSLGRGNSYNEQFF
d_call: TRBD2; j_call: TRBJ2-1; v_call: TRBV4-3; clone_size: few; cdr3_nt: TGCGCCAGCAGCCATGAGGTTAGCGGGAACTCCTACAATGAGCAGTTCTTC; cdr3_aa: CASSHEVSGNSYNEQFF
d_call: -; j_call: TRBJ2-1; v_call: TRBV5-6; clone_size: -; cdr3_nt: TGTGCCAGCAGCGCGAGGTTTGGGGGAAAGTCGTTCTTC; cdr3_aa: CASSARFGGKSFF
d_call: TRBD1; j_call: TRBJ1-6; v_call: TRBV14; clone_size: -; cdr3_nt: TGTGCCAGCAGTCAATTGGGACAGGGGAAGAATTCACCCCTCCACTTT; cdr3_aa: CASSQLGQGKNSPLHF
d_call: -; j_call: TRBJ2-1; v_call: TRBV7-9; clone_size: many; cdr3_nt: TGTGCCAGCAGCTGGGACGGGAATGAGCAGTTCTTC; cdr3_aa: CASSWDGNEQFF
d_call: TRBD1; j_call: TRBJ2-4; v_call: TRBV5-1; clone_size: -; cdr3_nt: TGCGCCAGCACCACTTCGACAGGGGGCGCGGGGAACATTCAGTACTTC; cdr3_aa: CASTTSTGGAGNIQYF
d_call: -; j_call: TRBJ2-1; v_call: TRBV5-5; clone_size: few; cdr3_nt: TGTGCCAGCAGCTTGGATAGCATCTCCTACAATGAGCAGTTCTTC; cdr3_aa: CASSLDSISYNEQFF
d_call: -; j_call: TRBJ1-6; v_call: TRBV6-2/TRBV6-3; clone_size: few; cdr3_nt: TGTGCCAGCAGTATCCGGGACCCCAGCTCACCCCTCCACTTT; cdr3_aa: CASSIRDPSSPLHF
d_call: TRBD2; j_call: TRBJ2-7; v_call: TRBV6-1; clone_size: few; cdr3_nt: TGTGCCAGCAGTCTAGGGTGGGAGGGCTACGAGCAGTACTTC; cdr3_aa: CASSLGWEGYEQYF
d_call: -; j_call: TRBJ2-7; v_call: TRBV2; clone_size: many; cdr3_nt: TGTGCCAGCACTGGCTCCTACGAGCAGTACTTC; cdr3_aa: CASTGSYEQYF